A selection of T cell receptor beta chains follows, all from one sample in a study of blood T cell repertoires in COVID-19. The protocol was immunoSEQ multiplex PCR, while the TCRdb copy is restricted to in-frame clones and leaves out a portion. The sample comprises approximately 100,000 clones, roughly nine tenths of which are singletons, and 5% to 8% rests with the top ten. Material for sequencing was peripheral blood. All receptors come from a human donor in a cohort sampled during active COVID-19. Each CDR3 is given with its conserved first and last residue. The order of the fields is D gene, clone size, V gene, CDR3 length, J gene, CDR3 DNA, CDR3 protein. A D gene is named only where the DNA matches it firmly. Clone size is not always given. Where it is, it says once, few, many or a class for expanded clones.

.,.,TRBV7-9,12,TRBJ1-1,TGTGCCAGCAGCAATACGGTCCTTCATGCTTTCTTT,CASSNTVLHAFF
.,.,TRBV5-4,14,TRBJ1-1,TGTGCCAGCAGCTCGGGACAAGTGAACACTGAAGCTTTCTTT,CASSSGQVNTEAFF
.,few,TRBV28,13,TRBJ2-1,TGTGCCACCCTCGAGGGTGGAATCGGTGAGCAGTTCTTC,CATLEGGIGEQFF
TRBD1,.,TRBV14,19,TRBJ1-5,TGTGCCAGCAGCCAAAACTCGCCGGGACAGATGAATAGCAATCAGCCCCAGCATTTT,CASSQNSPGQMNSNQPQHF
.,.,TRBV5-6,14,TRBJ1-1,TGTGCCAGCAGTGAAAGCGGGGATATTTCTGAAGCTTTCTTT,CASSESGDISEAFF
.,.,TRBV4-1,17,TRBJ1-1,TGCGCCAGCAGCCAAGATCGAGAGGGACTCACGAACACTGAAGCTTTCTTT,CASSQDREGLTNTEAFF
.,.,TRBV12-3/TRBV12-4,12,TRBJ1-5,TGTGCCAGCAGTTTACCGCGTCAGCCCCAGCATTTT,CASSLPRQPQHF
TRBD2,once,TRBV5-5,18,TRBJ2-3,TGTGCCAGCAGCCTGCAGCCCACTAGCGGGGGAGCCACAGATACGCAGTATTTT,CASSLQPTSGGATDTQYF
TRBD2,.,TRBV11-2,15,TRBJ2-7,TGTGCCAGCAGCGGTCTAGCGGGAGGGGTGTACGAGCAGTACTTC,CASSGLAGGVYEQYF
TRBD1,.,TRBV28,17,TRBJ1-1,TGTGCCAGCAGTTTATGGAAACAGGGGGCGGCGAACACTGAAGCTTTCTTT,CASSLWKQGAANTEAFF
.,.,TRBV10-3,12,TRBJ1-1,TGTGCCATCAGTGAACAGGGCGCTGAAGCTTTCTTT,CAISEQGAEAFF
.,.,TRBV5-1,14,TRBJ1-1,TGCGCCAGCAGCTCCCAGGGCTGGGGAACTGAAGCTTTCTTT,CASSSQGWGTEAFF
TRBD1,.,TRBV19,14,TRBJ2-7,TGTGCCACCAGAGGTCGGACAGGGGCCTACGAGCAGTACTTC,CATRGRTGAYEQYF
.,.,TRBV18,17,TRBJ2-3,TGTGCCAGCTCACCACTACGGCGGGGAGCTAGCACAGATACGCAGTATTTT,CASSPLRRGASTDTQYF
.,.,TRBV7-6,17,TRBJ2-1,TGTGCCAGCAGCCTCCGGGACACGGCGGATGGCTACAATGAGCAGTTCTTC,CASSLRDTADGYNEQFF
.,.,TRBV5-1,16,TRBJ2-7,TGCGCCAGCAGCCCCAGGGAGGCCCTTTTTATCTACGAGCAGTACTTC,CASSPREALFIYEQYF
.,.,TRBV28,14,TRBJ1-3,TGTGCCAGCAGTTTTGGGGCTTCCGGAAACACCATATATTTT,CASSFGASGNTIYF
TRBD2,.,TRBV15,15,TRBJ2-7,TGTGCCACCAGCAGAGATTATCGGGGGGCCTACGAGCAGTACTTC,CATSRDYRGAYEQYF
TRBD1,.,TRBV7-8,17,TRBJ2-6,TGTGCCAGCAGCTTATTCAACAGGGGTAGTGGGGCCAACGTCCTGACTTTC,CASSLFNRGSGANVLTF
TRBD2,.,TRBV2,17,TRBJ2-7,TGTGCCAGCAGTGAACTCCTACTAGCGGGATTCTCCTACGAGCAGTACTTC,CASSELLLAGFSYEQYF
TRBD1,.,TRBV7-3,15,TRBJ2-7,TGTGCCAGCAGCCCGGGACAGGGGGTTTCCTACGAGCAGTACTTC,CASSPGQGVSYEQYF
TRBD1,once,TRBV9,14,TRBJ2-1,TGTGCCAGCACACCCGGGACAGTCTACAATGAGCAGTTCTTC,CASTPGTVYNEQFF
.,.,TRBV30,13,TRBJ1-1,TGTGCCTGGAGTGCGACAGCCAACACTGAAGCTTTCTTT,CAWSATANTEAFF
.,.,TRBV27,13,TRBJ1-1,TGTGCCAGCAGTTTGGGGCAGAACACTGAAGCTTTCTTT,CASSLGQNTEAFF
TRBD2,.,TRBV5-1,17,TRBJ2-5,TGCGCCAGCAGCACCGCCCTAGCGGGAGAACGACAAGAGACCCAGTACTTC,CASSTALAGERQETQYF
.,once,TRBV7-2,16,TRBJ2-2,TGTGCCAGCAGCTCTCTAGGCAGAGCGAACACCGGGGAGCTGTTTTTT,CASSSLGRANTGELFF
.,.,TRBV7-9,14,TRBJ2-7,TGTGCCAGCAGCTTAGTAACAGAAGTCTACGAGCAGTACTTC,CASSLVTEVYEQYF
TRBD2,.,TRBV28,16,TRBJ2-3,TGTGCCAGCAGTCCCCCGTGGAGGGAGGGTGCATATACGCAGTATTTT,CASSPPWREGAYTQYF
TRBD2,.,TRBV29-1,19,TRBJ2-1,TGCAGCGTTGAACGGTCGGGACTAGCGGGACCTAACTACGGCAATGAGCAGTTCTTC,CSVERSGLAGPNYGNEQFF
.,.,TRBV3-1/TRBV3-2,14,TRBJ1-2,TGTGCCAGCAGTTTGACAGAATCTAACTATGGCTACACCTTC,CASSLTESNYGYTF
TRBD2,.,TRBV4-2,16,TRBJ2-3,TGTGCCAGCAGCCAAGCACTAGCGGGAGGGCCAGATACGCAGTATTTT,CASSQALAGGPDTQYF